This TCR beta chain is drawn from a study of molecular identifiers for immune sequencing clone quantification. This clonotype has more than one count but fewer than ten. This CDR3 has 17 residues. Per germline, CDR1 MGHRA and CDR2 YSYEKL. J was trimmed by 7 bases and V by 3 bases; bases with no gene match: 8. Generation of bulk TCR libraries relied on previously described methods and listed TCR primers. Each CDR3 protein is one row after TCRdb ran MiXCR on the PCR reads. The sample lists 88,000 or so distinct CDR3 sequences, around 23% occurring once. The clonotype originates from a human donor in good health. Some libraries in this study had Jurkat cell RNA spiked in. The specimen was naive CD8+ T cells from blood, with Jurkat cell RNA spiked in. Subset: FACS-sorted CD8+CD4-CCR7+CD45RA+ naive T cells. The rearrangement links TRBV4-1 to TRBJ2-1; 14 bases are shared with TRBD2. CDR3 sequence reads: CASSHFVRTSGGNEQFF. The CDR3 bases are TGCGCCAGCAGCCATTTTGTACGGACTAGCGGGGGGAATGAGCAGTTCTTC.